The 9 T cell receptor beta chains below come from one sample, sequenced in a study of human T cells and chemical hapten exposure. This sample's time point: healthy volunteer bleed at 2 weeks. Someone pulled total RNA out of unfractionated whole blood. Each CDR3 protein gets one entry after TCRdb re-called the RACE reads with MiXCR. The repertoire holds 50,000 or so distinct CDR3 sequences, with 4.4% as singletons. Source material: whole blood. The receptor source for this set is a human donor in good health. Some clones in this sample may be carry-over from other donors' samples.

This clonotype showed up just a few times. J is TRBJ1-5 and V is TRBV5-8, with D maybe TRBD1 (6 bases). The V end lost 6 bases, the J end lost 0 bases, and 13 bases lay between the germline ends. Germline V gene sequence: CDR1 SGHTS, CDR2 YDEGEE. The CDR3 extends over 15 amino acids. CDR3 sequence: CASMGGHVSNQPQHF. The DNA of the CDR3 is TGTGCCAGCATGGGGGGACATGTTAGCAATCAGCCCCAGCATTTT.

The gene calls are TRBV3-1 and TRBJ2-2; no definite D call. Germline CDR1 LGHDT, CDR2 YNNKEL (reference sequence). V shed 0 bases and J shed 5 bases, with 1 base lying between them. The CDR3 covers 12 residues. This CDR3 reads CASSQETGELFF. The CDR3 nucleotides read TGTGCCAGCAGCCAAGAGACCGGGGAGCTGTTTTTT.

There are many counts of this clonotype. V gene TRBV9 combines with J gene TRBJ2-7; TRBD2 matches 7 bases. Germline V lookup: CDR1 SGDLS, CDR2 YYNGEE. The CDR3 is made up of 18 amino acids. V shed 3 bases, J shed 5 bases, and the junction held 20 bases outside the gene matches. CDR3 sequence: CASSGATRGDLIVHEQYF. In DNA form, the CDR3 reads TGTGCCAGCAGCGGAGCCACACGGGGGGACTTAATTGTACACGAGCAGTACTTC.

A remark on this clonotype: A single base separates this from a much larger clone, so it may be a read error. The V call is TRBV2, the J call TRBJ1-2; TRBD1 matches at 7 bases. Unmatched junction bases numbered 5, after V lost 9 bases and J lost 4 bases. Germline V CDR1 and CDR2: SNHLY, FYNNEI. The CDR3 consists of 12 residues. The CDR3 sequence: CARSGTVYGYTF. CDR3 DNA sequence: TGTGCCAGAAGCGGGACAGTCTATGGCTACACCTTC.

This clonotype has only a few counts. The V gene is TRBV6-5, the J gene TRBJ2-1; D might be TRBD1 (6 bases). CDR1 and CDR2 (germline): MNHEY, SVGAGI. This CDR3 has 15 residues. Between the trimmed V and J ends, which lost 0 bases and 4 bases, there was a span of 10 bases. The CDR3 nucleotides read TGTGCCAGCAGTTACTCGCCAGGGGAATACAATGAGCAGTTCTTC. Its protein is CASSYSPGEYNEQFF.

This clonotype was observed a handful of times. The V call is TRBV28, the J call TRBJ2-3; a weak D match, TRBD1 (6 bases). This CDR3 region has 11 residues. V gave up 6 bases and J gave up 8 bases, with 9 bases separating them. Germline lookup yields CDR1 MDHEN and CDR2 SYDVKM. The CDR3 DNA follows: TGTGCCAGCAGAATCAGGGGTACGCAGTATTTT. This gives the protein CASRIRGTQYF.

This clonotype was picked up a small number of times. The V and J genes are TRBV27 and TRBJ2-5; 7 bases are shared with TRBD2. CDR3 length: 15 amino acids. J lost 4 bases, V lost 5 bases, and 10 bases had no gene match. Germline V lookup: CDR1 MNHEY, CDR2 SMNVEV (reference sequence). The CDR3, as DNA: TGTGCCAGCAGTAGACTAGCCCTGACGGGAGAGACCCAGTACTTC. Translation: CASSRLALTGETQYF.

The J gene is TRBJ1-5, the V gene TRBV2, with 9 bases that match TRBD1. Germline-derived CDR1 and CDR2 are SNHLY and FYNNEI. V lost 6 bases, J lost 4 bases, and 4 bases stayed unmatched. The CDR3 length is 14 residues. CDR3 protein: CASSPDRGNQPQHF. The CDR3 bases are TGTGCCAGCAGCCCAGACAGGGGGAATCAGCCCCAGCATTTT.

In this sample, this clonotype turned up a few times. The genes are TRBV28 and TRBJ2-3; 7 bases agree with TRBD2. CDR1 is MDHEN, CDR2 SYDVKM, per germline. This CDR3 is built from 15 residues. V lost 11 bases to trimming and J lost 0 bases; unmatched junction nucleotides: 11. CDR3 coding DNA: TGTGCCTCATGGGGGGGGAGTACTAGCACAGATACGCAGTATTTT. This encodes CASWGGSTSTDTQYF.